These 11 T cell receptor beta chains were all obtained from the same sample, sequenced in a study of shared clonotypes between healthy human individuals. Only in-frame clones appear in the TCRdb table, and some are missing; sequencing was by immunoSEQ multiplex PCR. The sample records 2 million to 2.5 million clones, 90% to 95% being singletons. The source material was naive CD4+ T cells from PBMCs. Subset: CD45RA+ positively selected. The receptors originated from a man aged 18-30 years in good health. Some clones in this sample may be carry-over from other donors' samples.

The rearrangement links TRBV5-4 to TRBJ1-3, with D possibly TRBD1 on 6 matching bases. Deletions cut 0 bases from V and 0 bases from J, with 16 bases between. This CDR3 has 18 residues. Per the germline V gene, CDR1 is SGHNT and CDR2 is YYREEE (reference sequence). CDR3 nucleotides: TGTGCCAGCAGCTTGGGTCCAGGGACATTTCGCTCTGGAAACACCATATATTTT. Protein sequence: CASSLGPGTFRSGNTIYF. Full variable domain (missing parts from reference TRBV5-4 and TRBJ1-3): ETGVTQSPTHLIKTRGQQVTLRCSSQSGHNTVSWYQQALGQGPQFIFQYYREEENGRGNFPPRFSGLQFPNYSSELNVNALELDDSALYLCASSLGPGTFRSGNTIYFGEGSWLTVV.

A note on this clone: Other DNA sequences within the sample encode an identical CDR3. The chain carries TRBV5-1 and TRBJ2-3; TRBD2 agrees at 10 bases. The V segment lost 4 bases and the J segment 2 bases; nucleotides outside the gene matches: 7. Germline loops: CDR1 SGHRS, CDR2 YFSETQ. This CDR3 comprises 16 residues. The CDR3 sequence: CASSPLAGGVTDTQYF. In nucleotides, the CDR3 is TGCGCCAGCAGCCCGTTAGCGGGAGGCGTCACAGATACGCAGTATTTT.

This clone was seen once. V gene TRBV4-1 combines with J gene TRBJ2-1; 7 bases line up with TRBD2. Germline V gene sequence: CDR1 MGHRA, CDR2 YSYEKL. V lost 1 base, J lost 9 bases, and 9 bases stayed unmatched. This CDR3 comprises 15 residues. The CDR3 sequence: CASSQGERGRREQFF. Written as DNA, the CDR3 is TGCGCCAGCAGCCAAGGGGAGCGGGGAAGGCGTGAGCAGTTCTTC.

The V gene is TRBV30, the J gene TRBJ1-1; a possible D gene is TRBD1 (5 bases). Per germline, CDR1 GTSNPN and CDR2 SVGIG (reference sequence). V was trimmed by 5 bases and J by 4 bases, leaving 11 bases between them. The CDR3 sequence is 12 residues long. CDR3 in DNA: TGTGCCTGGGGGATTGGGGGCACTGAAGCTTTCTTT. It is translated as CAWGIGGTEAFF.

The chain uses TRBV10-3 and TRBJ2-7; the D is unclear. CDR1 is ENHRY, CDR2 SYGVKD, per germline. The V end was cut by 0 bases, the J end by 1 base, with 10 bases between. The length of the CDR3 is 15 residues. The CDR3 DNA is TGTGCCATCAGTGAGTCGATTCTCGGGTCCTACGAGCAGTACTTC. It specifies CAISESILGSYEQYF.

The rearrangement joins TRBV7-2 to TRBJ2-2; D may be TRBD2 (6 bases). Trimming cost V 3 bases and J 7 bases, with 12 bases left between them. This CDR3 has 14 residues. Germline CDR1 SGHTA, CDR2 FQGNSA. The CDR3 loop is CASSLGGNNGELFF. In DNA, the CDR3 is TGTGCCAGCAGCTTGGGGGGTAATAACGGGGAGCTGTTTTTT.

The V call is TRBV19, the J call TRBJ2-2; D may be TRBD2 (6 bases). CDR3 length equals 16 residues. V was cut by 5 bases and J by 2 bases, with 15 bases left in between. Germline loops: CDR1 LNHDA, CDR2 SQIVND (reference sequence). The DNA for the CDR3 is TGTGCCAGTAGTTTGAAAAGCGGGTATAACACCGGGGAGCTGTTTTTT. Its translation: CASSLKSGYNTGELFF.

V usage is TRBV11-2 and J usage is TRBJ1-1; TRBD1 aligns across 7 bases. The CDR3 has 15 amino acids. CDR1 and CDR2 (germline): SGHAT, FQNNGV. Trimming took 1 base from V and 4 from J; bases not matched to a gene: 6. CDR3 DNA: TGTGCCAGCAGCTTAGGGTCAGGGGGTATCACTGAAGCTTTCTTT. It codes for CASSLGSGGITEAFF.

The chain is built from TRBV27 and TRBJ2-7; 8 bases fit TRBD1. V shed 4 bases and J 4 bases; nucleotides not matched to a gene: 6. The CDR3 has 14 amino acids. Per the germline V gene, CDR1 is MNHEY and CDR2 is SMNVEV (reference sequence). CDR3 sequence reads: CASSSPGGKYEQYF. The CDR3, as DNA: TGTGCCAGCAGTTCCCCAGGGGGCAAATACGAGCAGTACTTC.

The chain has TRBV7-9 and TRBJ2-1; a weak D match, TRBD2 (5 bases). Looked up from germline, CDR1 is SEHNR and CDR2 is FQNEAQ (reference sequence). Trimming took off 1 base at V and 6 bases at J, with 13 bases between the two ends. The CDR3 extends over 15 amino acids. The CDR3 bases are TGTGCCAGCAGCTTAGTTAGCGCTATCAGCAATGAGCAGTTCTTC. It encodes CASSLVSAISNEQFF.

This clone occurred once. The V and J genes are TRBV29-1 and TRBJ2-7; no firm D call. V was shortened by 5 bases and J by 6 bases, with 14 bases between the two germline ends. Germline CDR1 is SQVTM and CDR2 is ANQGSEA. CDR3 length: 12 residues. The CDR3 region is CSVPGPKGEQYF. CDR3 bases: TGCAGCGTTCCGGGTCCCAAGGGCGAGCAGTACTTC.